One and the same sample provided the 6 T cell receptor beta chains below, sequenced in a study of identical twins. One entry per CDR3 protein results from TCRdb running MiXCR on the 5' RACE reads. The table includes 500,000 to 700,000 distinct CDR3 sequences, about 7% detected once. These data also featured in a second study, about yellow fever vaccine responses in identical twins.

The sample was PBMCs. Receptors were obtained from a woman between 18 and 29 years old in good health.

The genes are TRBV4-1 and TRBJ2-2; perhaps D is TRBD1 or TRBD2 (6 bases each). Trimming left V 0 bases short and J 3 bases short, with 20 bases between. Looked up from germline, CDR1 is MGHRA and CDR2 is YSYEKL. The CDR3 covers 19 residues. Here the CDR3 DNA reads TGCGCCAGCAGCCAAGACCTCCTTAGGGGGGAACGATACACCGGGGAGCTGTTTTTT. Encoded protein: CASSQDLLRGERYTGELFF.

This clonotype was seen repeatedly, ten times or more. CDR3 DNA: TGTGCCAGCAGTGAACAACCCGGGATTAACACCTACGAGCAGTACTTC. Translated, it gives CASSEQPGINTYEQYF. V usage is TRBV2 and J usage is TRBJ2-7; TRBD2 might be the D (5 bases). Deletions cut 2 bases from V and 2 bases from J, with 16 bases between. The germline V gene encodes CDR1 SNHLY and CDR2 FYNNEI. The CDR3 consists of 16 residues.

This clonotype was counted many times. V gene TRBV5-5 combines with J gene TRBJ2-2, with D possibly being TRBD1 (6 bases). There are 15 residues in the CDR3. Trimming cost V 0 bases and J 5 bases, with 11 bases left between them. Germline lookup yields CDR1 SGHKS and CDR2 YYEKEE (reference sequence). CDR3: CASSLEVRGTGELFF. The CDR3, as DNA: TGTGCCAGCAGCTTGGAGGTCAGGGGTACCGGGGAGCTGTTTTTT.

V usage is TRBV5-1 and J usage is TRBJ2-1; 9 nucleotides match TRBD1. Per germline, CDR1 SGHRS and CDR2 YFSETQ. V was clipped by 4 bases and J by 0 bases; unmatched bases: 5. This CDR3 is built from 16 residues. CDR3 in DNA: TGCGCCAGCAGCGCAGACAGGGGGTCCTCCTACAATGAGCAGTTCTTC. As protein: CASSADRGSSYNEQFF.

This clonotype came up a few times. The chain's CDR3 is CAISPNSDREKLFF. DNA of the CDR3: TGTGCCATCAGCCCTAATTCGGACAGAGAAAAACTGTTTTTT. This chain connects TRBV10-3 to TRBJ1-4; D is perhaps TRBD1 (6 bases). This CDR3 region has 14 residues. V shed 6 bases and J shed 8 bases, with 16 bases lying between them. The V gene's germline CDR1 is ENHRY and CDR2 SYGVKD.

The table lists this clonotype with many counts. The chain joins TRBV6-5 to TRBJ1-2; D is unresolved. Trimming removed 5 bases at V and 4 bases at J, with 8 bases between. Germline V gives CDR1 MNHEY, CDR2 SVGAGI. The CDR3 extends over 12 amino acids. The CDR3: CASSEESYGYTF. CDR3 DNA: TGTGCCAGCAGTGAGGAGAGCTATGGCTACACCTTC.